This T cell receptor (beta chain) was sequenced during a study of blood T cell repertoires in COVID-19. Study-wide context: Sources were T cells, B-cell-depleted T cells, or PBMCs; the material itself was cDNA or gDNA.

Generated by immunoSEQ multiplex PCR, the TCRdb table keeps only in-frame clones and is missing some. The sample shows some 200,000 clones, about 93% of them seen only once. The ends were cut back, 1 base at V and 4 bases at J, with 16 bases in the middle. The CDR3 consists of 16 residues. Germline values: CDR1 LGHDT, CDR2 YNNKEL (reference sequence). Sequenced sample: peripheral blood. The chain combines TRBV3-1 (or the pseudogene TRBV3-2) with TRBJ1-1, with D hard to call. The clonotype originates from a man aged 50 to 59 with acute or convalescent COVID-19. This CDR3 is CASSQAFRVPGTEAFF. DNA of the CDR3: TGTGCCAGCAGCCAAGCCTTCCGGGTCCCGGGCACTGAAGCTTTCTTT.